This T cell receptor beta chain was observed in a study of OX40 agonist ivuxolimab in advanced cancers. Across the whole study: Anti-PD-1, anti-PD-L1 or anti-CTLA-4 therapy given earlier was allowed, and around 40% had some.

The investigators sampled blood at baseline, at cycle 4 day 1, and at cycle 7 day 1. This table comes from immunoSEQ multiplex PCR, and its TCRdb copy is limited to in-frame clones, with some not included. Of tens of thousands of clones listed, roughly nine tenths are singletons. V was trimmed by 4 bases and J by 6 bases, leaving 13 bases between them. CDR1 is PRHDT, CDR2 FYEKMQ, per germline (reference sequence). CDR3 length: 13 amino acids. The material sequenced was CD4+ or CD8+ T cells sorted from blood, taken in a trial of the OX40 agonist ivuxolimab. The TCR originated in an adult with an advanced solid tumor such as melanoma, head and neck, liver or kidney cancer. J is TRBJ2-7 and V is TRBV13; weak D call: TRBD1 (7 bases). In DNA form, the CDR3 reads TGTGCCAGCAGCTCCAGGGGGGCCGGCGAGCAGTACTTC. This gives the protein CASSSRGAGEQYF.